Below, one T cell receptor beta chain is given with its context. Its matching antigen is unknown. On sorted subsets, replicate PCRs used 150 to 250 ng DNA, or around 30,000 T cell genomes. Method: immunoSEQ multiplex PCR; TCRdb's copy keeps in-frame clones and lacks some. The sample has roughly 2.5 million clones, more than 90% seen once; the top ten hold roughly 0.14%. The data derive from a study of shared clonotypes between healthy human individuals. Study-wide background: A couple of women and a few men aged 18 to 49 made up the donors.

Overall study findings and caveats: Donor scarcity curtailed the genetic and exposure-history diversity represented herein. What naive subsets generally showed was a larger estimated richness than memory subsets showed.

This receptor was taken from a man between 18 and 29 years old in good health. Specimen: naive CD4+ T cells sorted from blood. Subset reported: CD45RA+ positively selected.

Here the CDR3 DNA reads TGTGCCAGCAGTTTTCACAGGACTGACGCTACGCAGTATTTT. Its translation is CASSFHRTDATQYF. The V call is TRBV27, the J call TRBJ2-3; D is possibly TRBD1 or TRBD2 (5 bases each). V was cut by 3 bases and J by 8 bases, with 15 bases left in between. The germline V gene encodes CDR1 MNHEY and CDR2 SMNVEV (reference sequence). CDR3 length equals 14 residues.